This T cell receptor (beta chain) emerged from a study of T cells after yellow fever vaccination. TCRdb redid the calling of the 5' RACE reads with MiXCR, one entry per CDR3 protein. Counted here are about 85,000 distinct CDR3 sequences, roughly 15% occurring once; the ten biggest clones make up about 26%. CDR3 length equals 14 residues. V dropped 10 bases and J dropped 4; count of bases not matched to a gene: 10. Germline CDR1 MNHNS, CDR2 SASEGT. The gene calls are TRBV6-1 and TRBJ2-7, with 10 bases matching TRBD2. The material was CD8+ T cells not binding an NS4B(214-222) dextramer, sorted from PBMCs, obtained 21 days after the first yellow fever vaccination. The TCR was taken from a man between 18 and 29 years old who received the YFV17D yellow fever vaccine. Written as DNA, the CDR3 is TGTGCCACCGCAAAGCTAGCGGGGGAATACGAGCAGTACTTC. Amino acids: CATAKLAGEYEQYF.